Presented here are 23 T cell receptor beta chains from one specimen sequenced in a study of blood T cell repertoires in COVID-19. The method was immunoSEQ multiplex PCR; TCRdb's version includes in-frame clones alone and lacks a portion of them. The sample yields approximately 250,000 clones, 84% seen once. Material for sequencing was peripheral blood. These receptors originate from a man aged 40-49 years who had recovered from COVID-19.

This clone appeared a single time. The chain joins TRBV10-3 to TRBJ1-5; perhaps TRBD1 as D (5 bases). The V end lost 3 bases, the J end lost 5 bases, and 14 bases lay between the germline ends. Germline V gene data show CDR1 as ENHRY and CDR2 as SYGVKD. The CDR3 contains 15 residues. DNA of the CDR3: TGTGCCATCAGTGAATGGCAGGGAGGGGATCAGCCCCAGCATTTT. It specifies CAISEWQGGDQPQHF.

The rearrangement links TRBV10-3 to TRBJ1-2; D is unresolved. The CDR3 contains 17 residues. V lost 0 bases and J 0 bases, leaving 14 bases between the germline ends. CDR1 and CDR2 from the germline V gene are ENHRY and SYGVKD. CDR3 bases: TGTGCCATCAGTGAGTCCGCGGCTGTAACCTCTAACTATGGCTACACCTTC. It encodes CAISESAAVTSNYGYTF.

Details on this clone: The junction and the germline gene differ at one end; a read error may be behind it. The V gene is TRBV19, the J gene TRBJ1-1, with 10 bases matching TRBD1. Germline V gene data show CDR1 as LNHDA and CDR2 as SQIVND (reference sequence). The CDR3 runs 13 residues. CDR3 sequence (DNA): TGTGCCAGTAGTATTGACAGGGGGCGCGAAGTTTTCTTT. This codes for CASSIDRGREVFF.

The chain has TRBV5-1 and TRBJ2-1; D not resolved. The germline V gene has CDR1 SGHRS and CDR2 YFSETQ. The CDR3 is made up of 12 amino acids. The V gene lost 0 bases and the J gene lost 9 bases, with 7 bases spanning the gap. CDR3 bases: TGCGCCAGCAGCTTGGGTGGCGGTGAGCAGTTCTTC. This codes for CASSLGGGEQFF.

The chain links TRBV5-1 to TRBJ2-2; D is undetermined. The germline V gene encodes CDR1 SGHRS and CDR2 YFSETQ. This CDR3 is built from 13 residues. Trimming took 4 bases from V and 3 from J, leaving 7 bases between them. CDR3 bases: TGCGCCAGCAGCCCCGTATACACCGGGGAGCTGTTTTTT. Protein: CASSPVYTGELFF.

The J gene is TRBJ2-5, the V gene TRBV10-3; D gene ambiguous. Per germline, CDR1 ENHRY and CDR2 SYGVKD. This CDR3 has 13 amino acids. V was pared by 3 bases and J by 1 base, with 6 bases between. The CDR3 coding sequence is TGTGCCATCAGTGAAACATCCCAAGAGACCCAGTACTTC. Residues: CAISETSQETQYF.

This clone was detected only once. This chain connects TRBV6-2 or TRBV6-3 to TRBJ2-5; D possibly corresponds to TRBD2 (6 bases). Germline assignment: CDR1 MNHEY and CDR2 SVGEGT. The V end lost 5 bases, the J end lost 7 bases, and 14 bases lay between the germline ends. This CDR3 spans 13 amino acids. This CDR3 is CASSPSHGGTQYF. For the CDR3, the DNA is TGTGCCAGCAGTCCCTCACACGGGGGGACCCAGTACTTC.

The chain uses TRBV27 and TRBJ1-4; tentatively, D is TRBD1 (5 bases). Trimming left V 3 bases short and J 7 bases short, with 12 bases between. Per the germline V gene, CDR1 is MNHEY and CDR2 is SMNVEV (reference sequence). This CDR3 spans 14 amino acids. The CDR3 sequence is CASSFAGMSEKLFF. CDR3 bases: TGTGCCAGCAGTTTCGCAGGGATGAGTGAAAAACTGTTTTTT.

CDR3 region: CASSITRGHVSPLHF. DNA of the CDR3: TGTGCCAGCAGCATCACCAGGGGGCACGTATCACCCCTCCACTTT. The gene calls are TRBV7-8 and TRBJ1-6; 8 positions match TRBD1. The CDR3 contains 15 residues. Germline CDR1 and CDR2: SGHVS and FQNEAQ. J gave up 10 bases and V 5 bases, and 10 bases lay outside the gene matches.

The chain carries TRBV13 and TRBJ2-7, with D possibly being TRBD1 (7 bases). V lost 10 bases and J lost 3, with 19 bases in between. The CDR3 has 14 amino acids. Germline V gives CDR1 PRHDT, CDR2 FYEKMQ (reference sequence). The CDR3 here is CATMRGTENYEQYF. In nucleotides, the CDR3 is TGTGCCACGATGCGCGGGACAGAGAACTACGAGCAGTACTTC.

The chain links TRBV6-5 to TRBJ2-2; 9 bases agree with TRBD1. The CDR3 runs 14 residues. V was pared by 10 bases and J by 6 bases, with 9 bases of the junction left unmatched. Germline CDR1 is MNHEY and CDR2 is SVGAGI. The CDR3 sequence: CATRRDRVAGELFF. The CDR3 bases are TGTGCCACGCGCCGGGACAGGGTAGCCGGGGAGCTGTTTTTT.

This CDR3 is CASSYSFSPSRETQYF. The CDR3, as DNA: TGTGCCAGCAGTTACTCGTTTTCCCCCTCCAGGGAGACCCAGTACTTC. The rearrangement uses TRBV6-5 and TRBJ2-5; D call uncertain. CDR3 size: 16 residues. Trimming cost V 0 bases and J 5 bases, with 16 bases left between them. Germline values: CDR1 MNHEY, CDR2 SVGAGI.

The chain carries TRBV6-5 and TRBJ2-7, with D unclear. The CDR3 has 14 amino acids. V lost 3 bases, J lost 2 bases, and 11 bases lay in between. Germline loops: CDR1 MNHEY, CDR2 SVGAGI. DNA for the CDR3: TGTGCCAGCAGTTATAGCTTGCTAACCTACGAGCAGTACTTC. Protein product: CASSYSLLTYEQYF.

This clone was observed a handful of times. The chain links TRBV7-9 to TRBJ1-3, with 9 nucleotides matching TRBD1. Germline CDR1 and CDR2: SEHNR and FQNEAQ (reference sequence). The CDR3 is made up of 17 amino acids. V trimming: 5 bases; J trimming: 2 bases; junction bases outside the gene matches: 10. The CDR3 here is CASSERGQGMTGNTIYF. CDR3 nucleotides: TGTGCCAGCAGCGAGCGAGGACAGGGGATGACTGGAAACACCATATATTTT.

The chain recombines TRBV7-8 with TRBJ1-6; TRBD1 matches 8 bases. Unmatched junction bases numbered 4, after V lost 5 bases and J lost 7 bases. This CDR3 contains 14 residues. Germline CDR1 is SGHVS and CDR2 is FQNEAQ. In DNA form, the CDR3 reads TGTGCCAGCAGCGCCCGACAGGGGAATTCACCCCTCCACTTT. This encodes CASSARQGNSPLHF.

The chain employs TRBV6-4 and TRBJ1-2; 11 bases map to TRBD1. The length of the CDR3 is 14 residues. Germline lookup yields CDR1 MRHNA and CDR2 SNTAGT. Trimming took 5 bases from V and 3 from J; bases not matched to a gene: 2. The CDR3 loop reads CASSPGQGDYGYTF. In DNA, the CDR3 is TGTGCCAGCAGTCCGGGACAGGGGGACTATGGCTACACCTTC.

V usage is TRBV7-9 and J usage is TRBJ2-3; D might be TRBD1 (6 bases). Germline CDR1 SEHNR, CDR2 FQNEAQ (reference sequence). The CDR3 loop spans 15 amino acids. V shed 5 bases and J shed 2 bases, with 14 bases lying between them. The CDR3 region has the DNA TGTGCCAGCAGCCTTGTAGGGACATCCACAGATACGCAGTATTTT. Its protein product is CASSLVGTSTDTQYF.

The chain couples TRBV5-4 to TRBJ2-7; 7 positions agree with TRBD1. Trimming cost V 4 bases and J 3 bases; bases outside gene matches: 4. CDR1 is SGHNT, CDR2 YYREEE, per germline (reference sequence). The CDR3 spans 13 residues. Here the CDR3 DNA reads TGTGCCAGCAGCCGGGACAGCCTCTACGAGCAGTACTTC. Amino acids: CASSRDSLYEQYF.

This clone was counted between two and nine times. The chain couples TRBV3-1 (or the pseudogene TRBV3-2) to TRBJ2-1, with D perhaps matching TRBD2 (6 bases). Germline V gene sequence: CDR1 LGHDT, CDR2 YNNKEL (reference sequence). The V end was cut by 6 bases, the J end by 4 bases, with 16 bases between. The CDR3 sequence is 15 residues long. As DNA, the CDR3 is TGTGCCAGCAGGCGGGGACGGACATCTTACAATGAGCAGTTCTTC. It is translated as CASRRGRTSYNEQFF.

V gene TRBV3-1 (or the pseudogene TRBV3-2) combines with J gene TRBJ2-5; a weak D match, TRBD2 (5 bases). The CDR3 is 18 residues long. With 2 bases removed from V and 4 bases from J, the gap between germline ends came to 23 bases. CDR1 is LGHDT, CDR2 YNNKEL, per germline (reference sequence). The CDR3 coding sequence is TGTGCCAGCAGCCAATTGAGGGCTGTTGGAGTACCCCCAGAGACCCAGTACTTC. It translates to CASSQLRAVGVPPETQYF.

The CDR3 reads CASRDRGNYEQYF. CDR3 DNA sequence: TGTGCCAGCAGGGACAGGGGTAACTACGAGCAGTACTTC. The rearrangement uses TRBV2 and TRBJ2-7; 9 nucleotides agree with TRBD1. Losses at the gene ends were 6 bases for V and 3 bases for J; bases not matched to a gene: 3. The CDR3 is made up of 13 amino acids. From germline, CDR1 is SNHLY and CDR2 FYNNEI.

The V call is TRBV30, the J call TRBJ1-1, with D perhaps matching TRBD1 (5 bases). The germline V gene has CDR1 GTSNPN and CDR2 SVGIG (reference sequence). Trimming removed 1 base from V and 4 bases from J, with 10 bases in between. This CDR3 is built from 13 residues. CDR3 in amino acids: CAWSEGVSTEAFF. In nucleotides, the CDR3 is TGTGCCTGGAGTGAAGGGGTCAGCACTGAAGCTTTCTTT.

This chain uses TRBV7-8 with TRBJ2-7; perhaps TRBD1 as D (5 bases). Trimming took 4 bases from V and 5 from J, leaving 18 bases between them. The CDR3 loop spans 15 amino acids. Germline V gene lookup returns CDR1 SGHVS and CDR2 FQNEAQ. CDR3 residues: CASSSQGWGTDEQYF. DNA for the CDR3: TGTGCCAGCAGCTCTCAGGGTTGGGGTACGGACGAGCAGTACTTC.